The 20 T cell receptor beta chains below come from one sample, sequenced in a study of shared clonotypes between healthy human individuals. The data were produced by immunoSEQ multiplex PCR, yet TCRdb's version contains in-frame clones alone and is incomplete. The sample yields 600,000 to 750,000 clones, roughly 87% seen once. The sequenced sample consisted of memory CD8+ T cells from PBMCs. Subset meaning: CD45RO+ cells pooled with CCR7-negative TemRA cells. The receptors originated from a man between 18 and 29 years old in good health. Some clones in this sample may be carry-over from other donors' samples.

The V gene is TRBV7-8, the J gene TRBJ1-5; a possible D gene is TRBD1 (6 bases). Per the germline V gene, CDR1 is SGHVS and CDR2 is FQNEAQ. This CDR3 comprises 15 residues. Trimming took 2 bases from V and 5 from J, leaving 13 bases between them. CDR3 sequence: CASSLLRGRDQPQHF. CDR3 bases: TGTGCCAGCAGCTTACTCAGGGGCCGGGATCAGCCCCAGCATTTT.

V gene TRBV19 combines with J gene TRBJ2-4, with a weak D call TRBD2 (5 bases). The germline V gene has CDR1 LNHDA and CDR2 SQIVND (reference sequence). The CDR3 is 15 amino acids. V lost 5 bases to trimming and J lost 5 bases, with 16 bases between them. The CDR3, as DNA: TGTGCCAGTAGTGGACTCTCTTCGTCCCAAAACATTCAGTACTTC. Its protein product is CASSGLSSSQNIQYF.

The rearrangement links TRBV27 to TRBJ2-6; a weak D match, TRBD1 (6 bases). This CDR3 spans 20 amino acids. CDR1 and CDR2 (germline): MNHEY, SMNVEV (reference sequence). V lost 4 bases and J 4 bases, leaving 26 bases between the germline ends. CDR3 sequence: CASSWRQVGRSGEGANVLTF. CDR3 nucleotides: TGTGCCAGCAGTTGGCGACAGGTCGGCAGGTCCGGCGAGGGGGCCAACGTCCTGACTTTC.

V gene TRBV10-3 combines with J gene TRBJ1-1; 8 nucleotides line up with TRBD1. Germline V gene lookup returns CDR1 ENHRY and CDR2 SYGVKD. CDR3 length: 18 residues. V lost 0 bases and J lost 0; bases outside the gene matches: 9. This CDR3 is CAISESGTGATMNTEAFF. The CDR3 nucleotides read TGTGCCATCAGTGAGTCCGGGACAGGAGCAACCATGAACACTGAAGCTTTCTTT.

This clone has only one observation. The chain has TRBV9 and TRBJ2-5; D ambiguous. The length of the CDR3 is 13 residues. Per germline, CDR1 SGDLS and CDR2 YYNGEE. Between the trimmed V and J ends, which lost 2 bases and 4 bases, there was a span of 9 bases. The CDR3 DNA is TGTGCCAGCAGCGTGGTTCACGGAGAGACCCAGTACTTC. Its translation is CASSVVHGETQYF.

This clone was counted a few times. The chain employs TRBV28 and TRBJ2-5; D unresolved. Trimming left V 6 bases short and J 3 bases short, with 20 bases between. This CDR3 is 16 amino acids long. The germline V gene has CDR1 MDHEN and CDR2 SYDVKM. The CDR3 bases are TGTGCCAGCAGGAAAGGAGTACCGATACTTAAAGAGACCCAGTACTTC. It encodes CASRKGVPILKETQYF. The full variable domain, in which reference TRBV28 and TRBJ2-5 provide the parts outside the CDR3, is DVKVTQSSRYLVKRTGEKVFLECVQDMDHENMFWYRQDPGLGLRLIYFSYDVKMKEKGDIPEGYSVSREKKERFSLILESASTNQTSMYLCASRKGVPILKETQYFGPGTRLLVL.

This clone turned up a few times. This rearrangement joins TRBV7-9 to TRBJ1-5, with TRBD1 as a possible D gene (6 bases). This CDR3 spans 16 amino acids. The V and J ends lost 5 bases and 1 base respectively, with 15 bases between them. Germline values: CDR1 SEHNR, CDR2 FQNEAQ (reference sequence). The CDR3: CASSDRTYGSNQPQHF. CDR3 nucleotides: TGTGCCAGCAGCGACAGGACCTACGGAAGCAATCAGCCCCAGCATTTT.

Worth noting for this clone: This likely stems from a read error, as it lies one base from a far larger clone. The same CDR3 also results from other DNA sequences found in this sample. The rearrangement uses TRBV27 and TRBJ2-3, with D unresolved. The CDR3 spans 14 residues. Trimming left V 1 base short and J 1 base short, with 6 bases between. The germline CDR1 and CDR2 sequences are MNHEY and SMNVEV (reference sequence). CDR3 residues: CASSLLAGTDTQYF. As DNA, the CDR3 is TGTGCCAGCAGTTTATTAGCCGGCACAGATACGCAGTATTTT.

The rearrangement uses TRBV5-1 and TRBJ2-1, with 15 bases aligning to TRBD2. The germline V gene has CDR1 SGHRS and CDR2 YFSETQ. This CDR3 is 15 amino acids long. With V trimmed by 4 bases and J by 10 bases, 6 bases remained unmatched. In DNA, the CDR3 is TGCGCCAGCAGCGGAGGACTAGCGGGAGGGAGGGAGCAGTTCTTC. This encodes CASSGGLAGGREQFF.

V gene TRBV5-4 combines with J gene TRBJ2-7; 8 bases are a match to TRBD1. V dropped 6 bases and J dropped 5; count of bases not matched to a gene: 7. The CDR3 covers 13 residues. Germline V CDR1 and CDR2: SGHNT, YYREEE (reference sequence). The CDR3 here is CASTGGRSHEQYF. As DNA, the CDR3 is TGTGCCAGCACAGGGGGCAGATCCCACGAGCAGTACTTC.

The chain joins TRBV7-8 to TRBJ1-5; D may be TRBD1 (5 bases). The CDR3 is 16 residues long. With 5 bases removed from V and 2 bases from J, the gap between germline ends came to 16 bases. CDR1 and CDR2 (germline): SGHVS, FQNEAQ. The CDR3 is CASSAWRGGGNQPQHF. The CDR3 bases are TGTGCCAGCAGCGCATGGCGGGGGGGTGGCAATCAGCCCCAGCATTTT.

J is TRBJ2-7 and V is TRBV5-6, with a weak D call TRBD2 (5 bases). The CDR3 has 15 residues. Germline loops: CDR1 SGHDT, CDR2 YYEEEE. V was shortened by 4 bases and J by 3 bases, with 17 bases between the two germline ends. The CDR3 sequence: CASSPPTAEFYEQYF. In DNA, the CDR3 is TGTGCCAGCAGCCCTCCCACAGCGGAGTTCTACGAGCAGTACTTC.

This chain links TRBV7-9 with TRBJ2-7, with D possibly TRBD2 on 6 matching bases. CDR3 size: 12 residues. Trimming removed 5 bases at V and 5 bases at J, with 10 bases between. Looked up from germline, CDR1 is SEHNR and CDR2 is FQNEAQ (reference sequence). CDR3 nucleotide sequence: TGTGCCAGCAGCCCCCCGGGGGACGAGCAGTACTTC. It is translated as CASSPPGDEQYF. Based on the CDR3 plus reference TRBV7-9 and TRBJ2-7, the full variable domain is DTGVSQNPRHKITKRGQNVTFRCDPISEHNRLYWYRQTLGQGPEFLTYFQNEAQLEKSRLLSDRFSAERPKGSFSTLEIQRTEQGDSAMYLCASSPPGDEQYFGPGTRLTVT.

The CDR3 DNA reads TGTGCCAGCAGTGCCCTAGCGGGAGGTCTCTACAATGAGCAGTTCTTC. It yields the protein CASSALAGGLYNEQFF. V and J are TRBV6-1 and TRBJ2-1, with 11 bases lining up with TRBD2. With V trimmed by 4 bases and J by 3 bases, 5 bases remained unmatched. Looked up from germline, CDR1 is MNHNS and CDR2 is SASEGT. CDR3 length equals 16 residues.

This chain connects TRBV27 to TRBJ2-7; 7 positions match TRBD1. V dropped 5 bases and J dropped 4; count of bases not matched to a gene: 11. This CDR3 is 15 amino acids long. Germline V gene lookup returns CDR1 MNHEY and CDR2 SMNVEV (reference sequence). CDR3 in amino acids: CASSIHRGFEYEQYF. Written as DNA, the CDR3 is TGTGCCAGCAGTATTCACAGGGGCTTTGAATACGAGCAGTACTTC.

Comment on this clone: Relative to the germline gene, one junction end is altered; a read error may explain this. The chain uses TRBV7-9 and TRBJ2-3; no clear D. Germline loops: CDR1 SEHNR, CDR2 FQNEAQ (reference sequence). The CDR3 runs 8 residues. The CDR3 loop is CASSYMDF. The CDR3 DNA reads as TGTGCCAGCTCGTATATGGATTTT.

V is TRBV6-6 and J is TRBJ2-3, with 8 bases lining up with TRBD1. V was clipped by 7 bases and J by 2 bases; unmatched bases: 8. Germline V gene lookup returns CDR1 MNHNY and CDR2 SVGAGI (reference sequence). The CDR3 has 15 residues. CDR3 protein: CASTAGGGLTDTQYF. As DNA, the CDR3 is TGTGCCAGCACAGCAGGGGGCGGTCTCACAGATACGCAGTATTTT.

The V call is TRBV5-4, the J call TRBJ2-5; weak D call: TRBD1 (6 bases). Germline assignment: CDR1 SGHNT and CDR2 YYREEE (reference sequence). CDR3 length equals 13 residues. V was pared by 4 bases and J by 4 bases, with 11 bases between. The CDR3 DNA follows: TGTGCCAGCAGCGACACAGGGCCAGAGACCCAGTACTTC. Its protein product is CASSDTGPETQYF.

The count of this clone is one. V and J are TRBV15 and TRBJ2-7; D tentatively reads TRBD1 or TRBD2 (6 bases each). The V and J ends lost 1 base and 2 bases respectively, with 12 bases between them. Germline CDR1 is LNHNV and CDR2 is YYDKDF (reference sequence). The length of the CDR3 is 15 residues. The CDR3 protein is CATSRGGGDTYEQYF. In nucleotides, the CDR3 is TGTGCCACCAGCAGAGGGGGCGGGGACACCTACGAGCAGTACTTC.

Worth noting for this clone: A much larger clone is a single base away; this may be a read error. The genes are TRBV6-4 and TRBJ1-1; possible D gene TRBD1, 5 bases. Trimming removed 6 bases from V and 1 base from J, with 9 bases in between. The CDR3 spans 13 residues. CDR1 is MRHNA and CDR2 is SNTAGT in the germline V gene. CDR3 amino acids: CASSQGRNTEAFF. The CDR3 bases are TGTGCCAGCAGCCAGGGACGGAACACTGAAGCTTTCTTT.